Presented here are 14 T cell receptor beta chains from one specimen sequenced in a study of regulatory T cells in long-lasting Graves disease. CDR3-region Arm-PCR and iRepertoire HTBI primers produced the TCR beta libraries. TCRdb re-derived calls from the multiplex PCR reads in MiXCR, one entry per CDR3 protein. The sample lists about 370,000 distinct CDR3 sequences, less than 20% occurring once. As to time point: newly diagnosed GD, antithyroid drugs for less than 3 months. TCR sequences were obtained from RNA taken from PBMCs. The sequenced sample was peripheral blood mononuclear cells (PBMCs), obtained at new diagnosis, from a patient treated with antithyroid drugs. The origin of the receptors is a female donor with Graves disease.

The chain recombines TRBV7-9 with TRBJ1-4; 7 bases align to TRBD1. The germline V gene has CDR1 SEHNR and CDR2 FQNEAQ (reference sequence). CDR3 length: 15 residues. Trimming at V came to 1 base and at J to 8 bases, leaving 7 bases not matched to a gene. The CDR3 loop is CASSLDEGAGEKLFF. The CDR3 bases are TGTGCCAGCAGCTTAGATGAGGGGGCTGGGGAAAAACTGTTTTTT.

This clonotype was recorded a few times. The chain links TRBV6-2 or TRBV6-3 to TRBJ2-5, with D possibly matching TRBD1 (6 bases). This CDR3 is 15 amino acids long. Germline-derived CDR1 and CDR2 are MNHEY and SVGEGT. Trimming cost V 5 bases and J 0 bases, with 13 bases left between them. DNA for the CDR3: TGTGCCAGCAGTCGTGACAGGAGAGACCAAGAGACCCAGTACTTC. This codes for CASSRDRRDQETQYF.

V usage is TRBV28 and J usage is TRBJ1-4; possibly TRBD1 for D (6 bases). Trimming pared 1 base from V and 7 bases from J, leaving 16 bases between. Germline assignment: CDR1 MDHEN and CDR2 SYDVKM. The CDR3 has 16 residues. The CDR3 DNA sequence: TGTGCCAGCAGTTTATTTGGCGGGGGGGGCCTTGAAAAACTGTTTTTT. It yields the protein CASSLFGGGGLEKLFF.

This clonotype was counted at least ten times. V and J are TRBV20-1 and TRBJ2-7; perhaps TRBD2 as D (6 bases). The CDR3 consists of 13 residues. Looked up from germline, CDR1 is DFQATT and CDR2 is SNEGSKA (reference sequence). V lost 5 bases, J lost 0 bases, and 11 bases lay in between. CDR3 sequence (DNA): TGCAGTGCTCCCAGGGACTCCTCCTACGAGCAGTACTTC. Translating gives CSAPRDSSYEQYF.

The J gene is TRBJ1-1, the V gene TRBV6-1, with 8 bases identical to TRBD1. Germline V CDR1 and CDR2: MNHNS, SASEGT. With V trimmed by 1 base and J by 5 bases, 12 bases remained unmatched. This CDR3 is 17 amino acids long. CDR3 residues: CASSEVRQGIGETEAFF. CDR3 nucleotides: TGTGCCAGCAGTGAAGTACGACAGGGGATCGGTGAGACTGAAGCTTTCTTT.

In this sample, this clonotype turned up many times. The chain is built from TRBV7-2 and TRBJ1-5; 7 bases are shared with TRBD1. Germline CDR1 reads SGHTA; CDR2 reads FQGNSA. This CDR3 comprises 15 residues. Losses at the gene ends were 8 bases for V and 7 bases for J; bases not matched to a gene: 14. The CDR3 DNA reads TGTGCCAGCTCTCTGCGCACAGGGGTGCAGCAGCCCCAGCATTTT. Its protein product is CASSLRTGVQQPQHF.

Turning to this clonotype: Given a much more abundant clone one base away, this may be a read error. Since no conserved phenylalanine or tryptophan closes the CDR3, a read error is the likely cause. The rearrangement links TRBV29-1 to TRBJ1-2; D is undetermined. CDR3 length equals 13 residues. The V gene lost 3 bases and the J gene lost 4 bases, with 12 bases spanning the gap. The germline V gene encodes CDR1 SQVTM and CDR2 ANQGSEA. CDR3 loop: CSVETDFRYGYTS. CDR3 sequence (DNA): TGCAGCGTTGAGACGGATTTCCGCTATGGCTACACCTCC.

This clonotype was observed many times. The chain uses TRBV2 and TRBJ1-1; no definite D call. The CDR3 contains 12 residues. CDR1 is SNHLY, CDR2 FYNNEI, per germline. The germline V and J ends were trimmed by 8 bases and 11 bases, with 18 bases remaining between them. In DNA, the CDR3 is TGTGCCAGCTCCGAGGGATCCGGTTCGGCTTTCTTT. Amino acids: CASSEGSGSAFF.

Many counts were recorded for this clonotype. The genes are TRBV12-3 or TRBV12-4 and TRBJ2-1; 13 bases match TRBD2. The CDR3 extends over 15 amino acids. The trim removed 4 bases at V and 5 bases at J, leaving 2 bases unmatched. This chain's CDR3 is CASSSGLAGDNEQFF. The DNA for the CDR3 is TGTGCCAGCAGTTCCGGACTAGCGGGAGACAATGAGCAGTTCTTC.

This clonotype was found many times. The rearrangement links TRBV6-8 to TRBJ2-3; 14 bases match TRBD2. CDR1 is MNHGY, CDR2 SAAAGT, per germline. With 4 bases clipped from V and 2 bases from J, the junction kept 11 bases outside the gene matches. The CDR3 sequence is 19 residues long. CDR3 bases: TGTGCCAGCAGTTGGACTAGCGGGGGGTTTGCCTCCTACACAGATACGCAGTATTTT. It is translated as CASSWTSGGFASYTDTQYF.

This clonotype showed up many times. The chain couples TRBV2 to TRBJ2-3, with unresolved D. Germline-derived CDR1 and CDR2 are SNHLY and FYNNEI. V was trimmed by 4 bases and J by 11 bases, leaving 10 bases between them. The CDR3 totals 11 residues. The CDR3 DNA follows: TGTGCCAGCAGTGTCTCAGGAAAGCAGTATTTT. Amino acids: CASSVSGKQYF.

A note on this clonotype: A read error may produce the germline difference seen at one junction end. This rearrangement joins TRBV19 to TRBJ1-5; 10 nucleotides match TRBD1. The CDR3 covers 16 residues. CDR1 is LNHDA, CDR2 SQIVND, per germline (reference sequence). The CDR3 DNA sequence: TGTGCCGGTAGTACCGACAGGGGGCGCGGGAATCAGCCCCAGCATTTT. Its protein is CAGSTDRGRGNQPQHF.

Comments on this clonotype: Just one base apart from a much larger clone, this may be a read error. The J gene is TRBJ1-2, the V gene TRBV5-1; the D is unclear. This CDR3 has 13 amino acids. The V end lost 0 bases, the J end lost 12 bases, and 15 bases lay between the germline ends. The germline V gene encodes CDR1 SGHRS and CDR2 YFSETQ. CDR3 DNA: TGCGCCAGCAGCTTGGAGCCTTCCGGCAAAGACACCTTC. Translated: CASSLEPSGKDTF.

This clonotype was seen repeatedly, ten times or more. DNA for the CDR3: TGTGCCAGCAGCCCCGTCGACGAGTCCTACAATGAGCAGTTCTTC. Amino acid sequence: CASSPVDESYNEQFF. The chain couples TRBV11-2 to TRBJ2-1, with D hard to call. Trimming took 5 bases from V and 1 from J, leaving 12 bases between them. Germline lookup yields CDR1 SGHAT and CDR2 FQNNGV. The CDR3 has 15 residues. The entire variable domain, with the rest obtained from reference TRBV11-2 and TRBJ2-1, is as follows: EAGVAQSPRYKIIEKRQSVAFWCNPISGHATLYWYQQILGQGPKLLIQFQNNGVVDDSQLPKDRFSAERLKGVDSTLKIQPAKLEDSAVYLCASSPVDESYNEQFFGPGTRLTVL.